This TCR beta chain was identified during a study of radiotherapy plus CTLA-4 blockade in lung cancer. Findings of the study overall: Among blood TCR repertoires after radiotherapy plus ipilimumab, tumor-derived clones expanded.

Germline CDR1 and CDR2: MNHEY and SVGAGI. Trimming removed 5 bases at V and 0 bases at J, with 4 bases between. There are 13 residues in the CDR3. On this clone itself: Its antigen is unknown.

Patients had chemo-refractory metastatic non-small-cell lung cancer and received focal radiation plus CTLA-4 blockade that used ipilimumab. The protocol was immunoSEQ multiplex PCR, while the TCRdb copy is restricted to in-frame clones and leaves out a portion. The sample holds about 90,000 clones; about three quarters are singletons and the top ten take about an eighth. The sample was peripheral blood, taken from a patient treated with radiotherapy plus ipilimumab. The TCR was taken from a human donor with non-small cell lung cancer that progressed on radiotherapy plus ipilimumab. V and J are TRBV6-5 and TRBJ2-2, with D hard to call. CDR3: CASSIPNTGELFF. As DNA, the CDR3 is TGTGCCAGCAGTATCCCGAACACCGGGGAGCTGTTTTTT.